Below, one T cell receptor beta chain is given with its context. As yet, its antigen is unknown. These data are taken from a study of spatial heterogeneity in lung cancer. Across the study: The study sequenced follow-up PBMC samples when they were available, at a median of about two years after resection. The mean occurrence of each unique TCR and UMI combination in raw reads exceeded ten. Study-wide points: At tumor resection, ubiquitous expanded TCRs were detected in blood more often than later.

TCRdb processed the 5' RACE reads anew with MiXCR; each CDR3 protein has one entry. Of fewer than 100,000 distinct CDR3 sequences in the sample, just under 20% were seen once. This CDR3 has 13 amino acids. The V gene's germline CDR1 is SEHNR and CDR2 FQNEAQ (reference sequence). Trimming removed 5 bases at V and 13 bases at J, with 21 bases between. The time point here: blood at routine non-recurrence follow-up after resection. This material consisted of PBMCs, taken at follow-up. This TCR was sampled from a male donor with early-stage non-small cell lung cancer. The chain carries TRBV7-9 and TRBJ2-7; no reliable D call. CDR3 loop: CASSPIGPQQFYV. CDR3 nucleotide sequence: TGTGCCAGCAGCCCGATCGGCCCACAGCAATTTTACGTC.